A single sample is the source of the 24 T cell receptor beta chains below, sequenced in a study of blood T cells in healthy people across ages. For the second PCR, which ran for 7 to 11 cycles, a sample-barcoded 5' primer and a J-beta primer mix were used. From the 5' RACE reads, TCRdb called clonotypes with MiXCR, one entry per CDR3 protein. This sample carries about 1.6 million distinct CDR3 sequences, about 31% of them seen once, and the ten largest clones take about 11%. The sequencing input was blood. These receptors were taken from a woman between 25 and 40 years old in good health.

This clonotype was observed a handful of times. This chain links TRBV27 with TRBJ1-5; D is uncertain. The germline V gene has CDR1 MNHEY and CDR2 SMNVEV (reference sequence). V was pared by 5 bases and J by 6 bases, with 17 bases between. The CDR3 is 15 amino acids. The CDR3, as DNA: TGTGCCAGCAGTCTACAAGGGTTGCTAGGTCAGCCCCAGCATTTT. Amino acids: CASSLQGLLGQPQHF.

The table lists this clonotype with a few counts. The V and J genes are TRBV7-6 and TRBJ2-7; tentatively, D is TRBD2 (6 bases). V was shortened by 0 bases and J by 0 bases, with 21 bases between the two germline ends. The germline gives CDR1 SGHVS, CDR2 FNYEAQ. The CDR3 extends over 19 amino acids. The CDR3 region has the DNA TGTGCCAGCAGCTTAGCGGGACGGCCTAGCGCAAGAAGCTCCTACGAGCAGTACTTC. It translates to CASSLAGRPSARSSYEQYF. The complete variable domain, with remaining parts taken from reference TRBV7-6 and TRBJ2-7, reads GAGVSQSPRYKVTKRGQDVALRCDPISGHVSLYWYRQALGQGPEFLTYFNYEAQQDKSGLPNDRFSAERPEGSISTLTIQRTEQRDSAMYRCASSLAGRPSARSSYEQYFGPGTRLTVT.

The chain combines TRBV20-1 with TRBJ1-4, with no clear D. CDR1 is DFQATT and CDR2 is SNEGSKA in the germline V gene (reference sequence). This CDR3 spans 12 amino acids. The DNA for the CDR3 is TGCTTGGCTGGGCGAAAGAACGAAAAACTGTTTTTT. Amino acids: CLAGRKNEKLFF.

The chain joins TRBV10-3 to TRBJ2-5; the match to TRBD2 covers 14 bases. Germline V gene sequence: CDR1 ENHRY, CDR2 SYGVKD. The length of the CDR3 is 17 residues. V dropped 3 bases and J dropped 4; count of bases not matched to a gene: 7. CDR3: CAISDAGTSGRRETQYF. The CDR3 bases are TGTGCCATCAGTGATGCCGGGACTAGCGGGAGAAGAGAGACCCAGTACTTC.

This chain uses TRBV7-9 with TRBJ2-4, with 11 bases fitting TRBD2. Germline loops: CDR1 SEHNR, CDR2 FQNEAQ (reference sequence). The CDR3 extends over 15 amino acids. V lost 3 bases to trimming and J lost 13 bases; unmatched junction nucleotides: 11. The CDR3 reads CASSFPSGGYNEQYF. CDR3 nucleotides: TGTGCCAGCAGCTTCCCTAGCGGGGGGTACAATGAGCAGTACTTC.

For the CDR3, the DNA is TGTGCCAGCAGCCAAGGAGGGGAGGGGCAGCCCCAGCATTTT. This encodes CASSQGGEGQPQHF. The rearrangement joins TRBV14 to TRBJ1-5; maybe TRBD1 (5 bases). CDR1 and CDR2 from the germline V gene are SGHDN and FVKESK. This CDR3 has 14 residues. The V end lost 1 base, the J end lost 7 bases, and 11 bases lay between the germline ends.

The chain combines TRBV24-1 with TRBJ2-3; maybe TRBD2 (5 bases). Germline V lookup: CDR1 KGHDR, CDR2 SFDVKD. V shed 12 bases and J shed 0 bases, with 12 bases lying between them. CDR3 length equals 13 residues. CDR3 sequence reads: CAARGPSTDTQYF. The CDR3 DNA reads TGTGCCGCACGGGGTCCTAGCACAGATACGCAGTATTTT.

The gene calls are TRBV5-1 and TRBJ2-1; 10 nucleotides match TRBD2. The CDR3 is made up of 16 amino acids. CDR1 and CDR2 from the germline V gene are SGHRS and YFSETQ. With 0 bases clipped from V and 10 bases from J, the junction kept 10 bases outside the gene matches. In DNA, the CDR3 is TGCGCCAGCAGCTTGGAGGCTAGCGGGGGAGGATACGAGCAGTTCTTC. Translated, it gives CASSLEASGGGYEQFF.

The rearrangement uses TRBV5-1 and TRBJ2-3; 7 bases line up with TRBD1. Germline CDR1 is SGHRS and CDR2 is YFSETQ. V was clipped by 4 bases and J by 6 bases; unmatched bases: 14. The CDR3 covers 16 residues. For the CDR3, the DNA is TGCGCCAGCAGCCAAGACCCCGGGACAGTCGCCGATACGCAGTATTTT. It specifies CASSQDPGTVADTQYF.

V and J are TRBV6-2 or TRBV6-3 and TRBJ2-3, with 7 bases lining up with TRBD2. The germline V gene encodes CDR1 MNHEY and CDR2 SVGEGT. V lost 6 bases, J lost 5 bases, and 14 bases stayed unmatched. The CDR3 extends over 16 amino acids. This chain's CDR3 is CASRSLAPRRKDTQYF. CDR3 nucleotide sequence: TGTGCCAGCAGATCACTAGCGCCCCGAAGAAAAGATACGCAGTATTTT.

This clonotype was counted only a few times. V is TRBV10-1 and J is TRBJ1-1; a possible D gene is TRBD1 (5 bases). The CDR3 has 14 amino acids. Deletions cut 2 bases from V and 1 base from J, with 8 bases between. Germline values: CDR1 WNHNN, CDR2 SYGVQD (reference sequence). Here the CDR3 DNA reads TGCGCCAGCAGTGAGACAGGATCGAACACTGAAGCTTTCTTT. Residues: CASSETGSNTEAFF.

This clonotype was counted only a few times. The chain links TRBV29-1 to TRBJ2-5, with D maybe TRBD2 (6 bases). This CDR3 has 13 residues. V gave up 3 bases and J gave up 9 bases, with 17 bases separating them. Germline values: CDR1 SQVTM, CDR2 ANQGSEA. CDR3 sequence reads: CSVDIGGSTAQYF. The CDR3 bases are TGCAGCGTTGATATTGGGGGGAGTACGGCCCAGTACTTC.

The genes are TRBV6-5 and TRBJ2-2; D is unresolved. The CDR3 is 15 amino acids. CDR1 is MNHEY and CDR2 is SVGAGI in the germline V gene. The ends were cut back, 3 bases at V and 5 bases at J, with 13 bases in the middle. CDR3 nucleotides: TGTGCCAGCAGTTATTCGGGCCTCAAGACCGGGGAGCTGTTTTTT. Amino acid sequence: CASSYSGLKTGELFF.

There are a few counts of this clonotype. This chain connects TRBV27 to TRBJ2-3; 7 nucleotides line up with TRBD1. The CDR3 has 16 residues. The trim removed 0 bases at V and 2 bases at J, leaving 5 bases unmatched. Germline values: CDR1 MNHEY, CDR2 SMNVEV (reference sequence). The chain's CDR3 is CASSLSAGGSTDTQYF. DNA of the CDR3: TGTGCCAGCAGTTTATCGGCAGGGGGATCCACAGATACGCAGTATTTT.

The chain is built from TRBV5-1 and TRBJ2-1; no definite D call. The germline CDR1 and CDR2 sequences are SGHRS and YFSETQ. Trimming shortened V by 3 bases and J by 9 bases, and 16 bases separated the two germline ends. This CDR3 is 14 amino acids long. CDR3 DNA sequence: TGCGCCAGCAGCTGGGTGCAGTATCGAGGTGAGCAGTTCTTC. It specifies CASSWVQYRGEQFF.

The chain joins TRBV7-7 to TRBJ2-5; D possibly matches TRBD1 or TRBD2 (7 bases each). The J call is uncertain, as TRBJ2-7 better fits the DNA end. The CDR3 is 15 residues long. Looked up from germline, CDR1 is SSHAT and CDR2 is FNYEAQ (reference sequence). CDR3 DNA sequence: TGTGCCAGCAGCGCCATCCTAGCGGAGGGGGCCGAGCAGTACTTC. Translating gives CASSAILAEGAEQYF.

Regarding this clonotype: An end of the junction does not agree with germline; a read error may underlie this. The gene calls are TRBV20-1 and TRBJ1-2; D is perhaps TRBD1 (5 bases). CDR1 is DFQATT, CDR2 SNEGSKA, per germline (reference sequence). The CDR3 loop spans 13 amino acids. The CDR3, as DNA: TGCAGTGCCGGCGGGGGTAATAACTATGGCCACACCTTC. Translating gives CSAGGGNNYGHTF.

The chain combines TRBV9 with TRBJ2-7, with 8 bases fitting TRBD1. CDR3 length equals 14 residues. Germline CDR1 reads SGDLS; CDR2 reads YYNGEE. Trimming at V came to 2 bases and at J to 6 bases, leaving 7 bases not matched to a gene. The CDR3 reads CASSVGQGGTEQYF. CDR3 sequence (DNA): TGTGCCAGCAGCGTTGGACAGGGAGGTACCGAGCAGTACTTC. The whole variable domain, remainder taken from reference TRBV9 and TRBJ2-7, is DSGVTQTPKHLITATGQRVTLRCSPRSGDLSVYWYQQSLDQGLQFLIQYYNGEERAKGNILERFSAQQFPDLHSELNLSSLELGDSALYFCASSVGQGGTEQYFGPGTRLTVT.

The V and J genes are TRBV6-6 and TRBJ2-1; 15 bases align to TRBD2. The ends lost 5 bases at V and 15 bases at J; junction bases unmatched: 5. There are 13 residues in the CDR3. Germline V gene sequence: CDR1 MNHNY, CDR2 SVGAGI (reference sequence). The CDR3 nucleotides are TGTGCCAGCAGTAGGGGACTAGCGGGAGGTCCGTTCTTC. It yields the protein CASSRGLAGGPFF.

The rearrangement links TRBV10-2 to TRBJ2-1; 9 bases are shared with TRBD2. V was clipped by 3 bases and J by 7 bases; unmatched bases: 10. Germline V gene sequence: CDR1 WSHSY, CDR2 SAAADI. This CDR3 comprises 16 residues. The CDR3 is CASSDQGLALGNEQFF. CDR3 nucleotides: TGCGCCAGCAGTGACCAGGGACTAGCTTTGGGAAATGAGCAGTTCTTC.

The CDR3 protein is CASSQVGEGEKLFF. The CDR3 DNA reads as TGCGCCAGCAGCCAAGTCGGCGAGGGGGAAAAACTGTTTTTT. V and J are TRBV4-1 and TRBJ1-4; D is perhaps TRBD1 (5 bases). V was pared by 1 base and J by 8 bases, with 11 bases between. CDR3 length equals 14 residues. The germline V gene encodes CDR1 MGHRA and CDR2 YSYEKL.

The chain carries TRBV27 and TRBJ2-2, with D uncertain. Germline-derived CDR1 and CDR2 are MNHEY and SMNVEV (reference sequence). Deletions cut 3 bases from V and 3 bases from J, with 8 bases between. CDR3 size: 14 residues. The CDR3 nucleotides read TGTGCCAGCAGTTTCGACACCTACACCGGGGAGCTGTTTTTT. It encodes CASSFDTYTGELFF.

The gene calls are TRBV27 and TRBJ2-1; 9 positions match TRBD2. CDR3 length: 16 amino acids. V lost 6 bases and J lost 5; bases outside the gene matches: 11. CDR1 and CDR2 from the germline V gene are MNHEY and SMNVEV (reference sequence). CDR3 protein: CASRRGREGLDNEQFF. The CDR3 DNA reads as TGTGCCAGCAGGCGAGGGCGGGAGGGCTTAGACAATGAGCAGTTCTTC.

Ten or more counts support this clonotype. The rearrangement uses TRBV12-3 or TRBV12-4 and TRBJ2-7; D ambiguous. Trimming pared 0 bases from V and 7 bases from J, leaving 10 bases between. CDR3 length: 13 amino acids. The CDR3 reads CASSLAEGLEQYF. The CDR3 nucleotides read TGTGCCAGCAGTTTAGCGGAAGGGTTAGAGCAGTACTTC.